Listed here are 12 T cell receptor beta chains from one sample, sequenced in a study of T cell repertoires in cytomegalovirus infection. TCRdb recomputed calls from the reads with MiXCR, one row per CDR3 protein. The table records fewer than 700,000 distinct CDR3 sequences, approximately 24% of them present only once. The sample consisted of CD8+ T cells from PBMCs. Receptors originate from a human donor in good health (CMV status not recorded). Some clones in this sample may be carry-over from other donors' samples.

This clonotype was counted a few times. The gene calls are TRBV11-2 and TRBJ2-3; D unclear. The CDR3 covers 16 residues. V lost 4 bases and J 0 bases, leaving 14 bases between the germline ends. Germline lookup yields CDR1 SGHAT and CDR2 FQNNGV. CDR3 sequence (DNA): TGTGCCAGCAGCTGGTTAGAGCGATCTAGCACAGATACGCAGTATTTT. Protein product: CASSWLERSSTDTQYF.

Sample share makes this clonotype medium-sized. This chain links TRBV7-6 with TRBJ2-1; 10 nucleotides agree with TRBD2. This CDR3 has 15 residues. Germline V gene sequence: CDR1 SGHVS, CDR2 FNYEAQ. Trimming removed 3 bases from V and 5 bases from J; junction bases left unmatched: 4. CDR3 amino acids: CASSLLLAGHNEQFF. The CDR3 DNA is TGTGCCAGCAGCTTGCTACTAGCGGGGCACAATGAGCAGTTCTTC.

This chain uses TRBV4-1 with TRBJ1-1; perhaps TRBD1 as D (6 bases). Germline-derived CDR1 and CDR2 are MGHRA and YSYEKL. Trimming took 0 bases from V and 0 from J, leaving 11 bases between them. The CDR3 is made up of 16 amino acids. CDR3 protein: CASSQDGGGMNTEAFF. CDR3 sequence (DNA): TGCGCCAGCAGCCAAGACGGGGGCGGCATGAACACTGAAGCTTTCTTT.

V and J are TRBV15 and TRBJ2-3, with D uncertain. V lost 0 bases and J 1 base, leaving 5 bases between the germline ends. Per germline, CDR1 LNHNV and CDR2 YYDKDF (reference sequence). The CDR3 spans 14 residues. CDR3 sequence: CATSRDRGTDTQYF. The CDR3 coding sequence is TGTGCCACCAGCAGAGATCGGGGCACAGATACGCAGTATTTT.

The chain combines TRBV29-1 with TRBJ1-4; a weak D match, TRBD1 (6 bases). The CDR3 extends over 17 amino acids. Germline V gives CDR1 SQVTM, CDR2 ANQGSEA. The V gene lost 7 bases and the J gene lost 6 bases, with 27 bases spanning the gap. The CDR3 region is CSGTRGERDRNHEKLFF. As DNA, the CDR3 is TGCAGCGGGACCAGGGGAGAGAGGGATCGTAACCATGAAAAACTGTTTTTT.

Many counts were recorded for this clonotype. V gene TRBV28 combines with J gene TRBJ2-2, with a tentative D call TRBD1 (5 bases). CDR1 is MDHEN and CDR2 is SYDVKM in the germline V gene. V lost 6 bases, J lost 0 bases, and 17 bases lay in between. The CDR3 runs 17 residues. The CDR3 spells CASRTQGPPTNTGELFF. CDR3 nucleotide sequence: TGTGCCAGCAGGACCCAGGGCCCCCCCACGAACACCGGGGAGCTGTTTTTT.

There are many counts of this clonotype. The chain has TRBV7-2 and TRBJ1-2; 7 bases align to TRBD1. Germline-derived CDR1 and CDR2 are SGHTA and FQGNSA. The ends lost 2 bases at V and 7 bases at J; junction bases unmatched: 13. The CDR3 sequence is 16 residues long. CDR3 sequence: CASSLYGSGDSRGYTF. CDR3 nucleotides: TGTGCCAGCAGCTTATATGGGTCCGGGGACAGTCGTGGCTACACCTTC.

This clonotype was recorded many times. V and J are TRBV7-9 and TRBJ1-1; D not certain. CDR1 and CDR2 (germline): SEHNR, FQNEAQ (reference sequence). V was clipped by 4 bases and J by 2 bases, with 17 bases between them. The CDR3 length is 16 residues. The chain's CDR3 is CASSYGGWTSNTEAFF. DNA for the CDR3: TGTGCCAGCAGCTACGGTGGTTGGACGTCTAACACTGAAGCTTTCTTT.

The chain employs TRBV6-2 or TRBV6-3 and TRBJ2-1; TRBD2 is a possible D gene (6 bases). The CDR3 spans 15 residues. Germline CDR1 MNHEY, CDR2 SVGEGT. Trimming stripped 7 bases from V and 6 bases from J, with 19 bases between. CDR3 sequence: CASKEGRLKSNEQFF. The CDR3 region has the DNA TGTGCCAGCAAGGAGGGGCGGTTAAAAAGCAATGAGCAGTTCTTC.

The rearrangement joins TRBV27 to TRBJ1-2, with TRBD1 matching 8 bases. J lost 4 bases, V lost 6 bases, and 10 bases had no gene match. The V gene's germline CDR1 is MNHEY and CDR2 SMNVEV (reference sequence). This CDR3 contains 15 residues. CDR3 coding DNA: TGTGCCAGCAGCCATAGGACAGGGCAACTCTATGGCTACACCTTC. Its translation: CASSHRTGQLYGYTF.

This clonotype was counted a few times. The chain has TRBV9 and TRBJ2-3; D might be TRBD1 (5 bases). In germline, CDR1 is SGDLS, CDR2 YYNGEE. V lost 4 bases and J lost 2, with 11 bases in between. CDR3 size: 14 residues. The CDR3 sequence is CASSSQGLTDTQYF. In DNA form, the CDR3 reads TGTGCCAGCAGCTCTCAGGGTCTCACAGATACGCAGTATTTT.

This clonotype was picked up a small number of times. The V gene is TRBV7-4, the J gene TRBJ2-3; D might be TRBD1 or TRBD2, each matching 6 bases. This CDR3 region has 15 residues. Germline V gene lookup returns CDR1 SGHVT and CDR2 SQSDAQ. V was cut by 2 bases and J by 4 bases, with 13 bases left in between. The CDR3 bases are TGTGCCAGCAGCTTAAGGGGGGCGAAGGCAGATACGCAGTATTTT. The encoded protein is CASSLRGAKADTQYF.